This T cell receptor (beta chain) was found in a study of T-cell reconstitution after alpha-beta-depleted transplantation in children. Points from the study as a whole: When one year had passed after transplant, most T-cell counts and diversity came from newly produced T cells. Several hundred expanded graft clones reportedly supplied alpha-beta T cells about two months after transplant. Elevated TCRbeta diversity at day 60 was traced, in some patients, to surviving recipient T cells and thymic progenitors.

Details on this clonotype: Its matching antigen is unknown.

The TCRbeta library was prepared with unique molecular identifiers. Each CDR3 protein gets one entry after TCRdb re-called the PCR reads with MiXCR. The sample contains approximately 110,000 distinct CDR3 sequences, 23% of which appear only once. V dropped 0 bases and J dropped 4 bases, with 14 bases sitting between them. The CDR3 covers 15 residues. Germline CDR1 reads DFQATT; CDR2 reads SNEGSKA (reference sequence). The sequenced sample was PBMCs, mostly from graft donor cells, obtained 180 days after TCRalphabeta/CD19-depleted stem cell transplant. The V gene is TRBV20-1, the J gene TRBJ2-3; maybe TRBD1 (6 bases). The receptor was isolated from a male patient under 10 years old who had a stem cell transplant for chronic granulomatous disease, so the T cells may come from the graft donor. This chain's CDR3 is CSARDGTFPADTQYF. In DNA, the CDR3 is TGCAGTGCTAGAGATGGGACATTCCCCGCAGATACGCAGTATTTT.